This T cell receptor (beta chain) was identified during a study of blood T cells in healthy people across ages. At least 5.5 micrograms of total RNA were extracted per sample. The use of a sample-barcoded 5' primer and a J-beta primer mix characterized a second PCR of about 6 to 12 cycles. Per sample, CDR3-containing paired-end reads numbered at least 2.5 million. TCRdb used MiXCR to reprocess the 5' RACE reads, holding one entry per CDR3 protein. The table includes 650,000 to 1,000,000 distinct CDR3 sequences, around 36% detected once. This receptor was identified in a man aged 18 to 30 in good health. Input material: blood.

The CDR3 DNA reads TGTGCCAGCAGTTCAGCTTTGGCAGCGGAGTTCTTC. This codes for CASSSALAAEFF. The chain couples TRBV12-3 or TRBV12-4 to TRBJ2-1; a weak D match, TRBD2 (5 bases). V dropped 4 bases and J dropped 14 bases, with 15 bases sitting between them. The CDR3 extends over 12 amino acids.